These 10 T cell receptor beta chains came from one sample sequenced in a study of glioma-infiltrating T cells. The iRepertoire nested amplicon-rescue multiplex PCR amplified TCR alpha and beta CDR3s from RNA. TCRdb reprocessed the multiplex PCR reads with MiXCR, giving one entry per CDR3 protein. The sample consists of some 160,000 distinct CDR3 sequences, over 40% of them appearing once. Sequencing was performed on glioma tissue, nonneoplastic brain tissue, or PBMCs (not recorded which). The receptors derive from a human donor with low-grade glioma or glioblastoma, undergoing nonglioma brain surgery, or in good health (not recorded which).

About this clonotype itself: A much larger clone is a single base away; this may be a read error. The DNA for the CDR3 is TGCAGTGCTAGACCCATAACAGGGGCCCGGCCCTACGAGCAGTACTTC. Its translation is CSARPITGARPYEQYF. This chain connects TRBV20-1 to TRBJ2-7; 7 bases line up with TRBD1. This CDR3 is built from 16 residues. Germline assignment: CDR1 DFQATT and CDR2 SNEGSKA (reference sequence). Trimming at V came to 2 bases and at J to 2 bases, leaving 12 bases not matched to a gene.

This clonotype has only a few counts. At one boundary the junction diverges from the germline segment, which might be a read error. This chain uses TRBV20-1 with TRBJ2-5; D possibly uses TRBD1 or TRBD2 (5 bases each). This CDR3 has 17 amino acids. Germline-derived CDR1 and CDR2 are DFQATT and SNEGSKA (reference sequence). CDR3 region: CSARARGALASQEAQYF. CDR3 DNA sequence: TGCAGTGCTAGAGCACGGGGCGCGCTAGCATCTCAAGAGGCCCAGTACTTC.

This clonotype was seen at least ten times. The chain is built from TRBV27 and TRBJ2-7, with TRBD2 identical over 10 bases. Germline V gene lookup returns CDR1 MNHEY and CDR2 SMNVEV (reference sequence). V lost 2 bases, J lost 4 bases, and 2 bases stayed unmatched. The CDR3 runs to 14 residues. As DNA, the CDR3 is TGTGCCAGCAGTTTAAAGCGGGAGGGGTACGAGCAGTACTTC. Its translation is CASSLKREGYEQYF.

This clonotype was recorded at least ten times. The rearrangement joins TRBV3-1 to TRBJ1-5; D unclear. Trimming stripped 2 bases from V and 0 bases from J, with 8 bases between. There are 15 residues in the CDR3. The germline CDR1 and CDR2 sequences are LGHDT and YNNKEL (reference sequence). This CDR3 reads CASSQNAGSNQPQHF. The CDR3 DNA is TGTGCCAGCAGCCAAAACGCGGGTAGCAATCAGCCCCAGCATTTT. Full variable domain (rest looked up from reference TRBV3-1 and TRBJ1-5): DTAVSQTPKYLVTQMGNDKSIKCEQNLGHDTMYWYKQDSKKFLKIMFSYNNKELIINETVPNRFSPKSPDKAHLNLHINSLELGDSAVYFCASSQNAGSNQPQHFGDGTRLSIL.

Comment on this clonotype: A much larger clone differs from this one at a single base, so this may be a read error. The J gene is TRBJ2-7, the V gene TRBV14, with D uncertain. The CDR3 has 11 residues. Germline V CDR1 and CDR2: SGHDN, FVKESK. CDR3 sequence: CASSQANDQYF. CDR3 in DNA: TGTGCCAGCAGCCAAGCGAACGATCAGTACTTC.

This clonotype was observed many times. The CDR3 loop reads CASKRTGMNTEAFF. The CDR3 DNA reads TGTGCCAGCAAACGGACAGGAATGAACACTGAAGCTTTCTTT. V is TRBV28 and J is TRBJ1-1; TRBD1 aligns across 7 bases. The germline V gene encodes CDR1 MDHEN and CDR2 SYDVKM. V dropped 7 bases and J dropped 0; count of bases not matched to a gene: 5. CDR3 size: 14 residues.

This clonotype was detected ten times or more. The chain links TRBV19 to TRBJ1-5; the match to TRBD1 covers 7 bases. Germline values: CDR1 LNHDA, CDR2 SQIVND (reference sequence). This CDR3 has 15 amino acids. V lost 3 bases to trimming and J lost 9 bases; unmatched junction nucleotides: 11. In nucleotides, the CDR3 is TGTGCCAGTAGTATCGACAGGGAACCCCAATGGCCCCAGCATTTT. Protein sequence: CASSIDREPQWPQHF.

This clonotype was seen only a few times. This rearrangement joins TRBV4-1 to TRBJ2-1; D is unclear. There are 17 residues in the CDR3. Between the trimmed V and J ends, which lost 1 base and 0 bases, there was a span of 13 bases. CDR1 and CDR2 (germline): MGHRA, YSYEKL. The CDR3 reads CASSQGTHMSSYNEQFF. Written as DNA, the CDR3 is TGCGCCAGCAGCCAAGGTACTCATATGAGCTCCTACAATGAGCAGTTCTTC.

The chain is built from TRBV28 and TRBJ1-2, with D possibly being TRBD1 (5 bases). Germline CDR1 is MDHEN and CDR2 is SYDVKM. Deletions cut 9 bases from V and 6 bases from J, with 11 bases between. This CDR3 has 11 amino acids. The CDR3 DNA sequence: TGTGCCAGTCGTGCAGGGCATGGCTACACCTTC. It yields the protein CASRAGHGYTF.

Note on this clonotype: Given a much more abundant clone one base away, this may be a read error. The rearrangement links TRBV28 to TRBJ2-3; D is uncertain. The V end lost 4 bases, the J end lost 6 bases, and 11 bases lay between the germline ends. Germline V gene lookup returns CDR1 MDHEN and CDR2 SYDVKM. The CDR3 contains 13 residues. The CDR3 protein is CASSSSDSDTQYF. The CDR3 DNA reads TGTGCCAGCAGTTCCTCTGACTCTGATACGCAGTATTTT.